This TCR beta chain emerged from a study of blood T cell repertoires in COVID-19. Overall study: PBMCs, B-cell-depleted T cells, or T cells were the source of the cDNA or gDNA that made up the material.

Libraries were prepared by immunoSEQ multiplex PCR; TCRdb keeps only in-frame clonotypes and omits some of them. The sample has fewer than 350,000 clones; about 86% are singletons. V was clipped by 1 base and J by 3 bases; unmatched bases: 8. The CDR3 extends over 17 amino acids. Looked up from germline, CDR1 is LGHNA and CDR2 is YNFKEQ. This sequence was found in a woman aged 70-85 years with COVID-19, enrolled during active disease. Source material: peripheral blood. The chain uses TRBV4-2 and TRBJ2-3; 9 nucleotides align to TRBD2. This CDR3 is CASSQGGGGAGTDTQYF. The CDR3 coding sequence is TGTGCCAGCAGCCAAGGAGGCGGGGGGGCCGGAACAGATACGCAGTATTTT.